The following is a T cell receptor (beta chain) sequence with its context. As yet, its antigen is unknown. Treatment: 15 to 20 received Ad26.COV2.S at low or high dose, single or two shots; a few received placebo; per-sample allocation not given. Specimen acquisition occurred on day 63 following the initial vaccine or placebo injection. Germline-derived CDR1 and CDR2 are MNHEY and SMNVEV (reference sequence). Trimming took off 4 bases at V and 8 bases at J, with 8 bases between the two ends. CDR3 length: 12 amino acids. Only in-frame clones appear in the TCRdb table, and some are missing; sequencing was by immunoSEQ multiplex PCR. The sample lists about 680,000 clones, around 90% occurring once. These data originate in a study of Ad26.COV2.S vaccination and SARS-CoV-2 variants. Whole-study results and caveats: People who got the vaccine or the placebo had similar non-spike TCR breadth.

The sequenced sample was peripheral blood, obtained in a trial of Ad26.COV2.S vaccine versus placebo. The sequence was collected from a person aged 18-65 years who received the Ad26.COV2.S COVID-19 vaccine or a placebo. The gene calls are TRBV27 and TRBJ2-2; D not resolved. CDR3: CASSYGSGELFF. CDR3 sequence (DNA): TGTGCCAGCAGTTATGGTTCGGGGGAGCTGTTTTTT.